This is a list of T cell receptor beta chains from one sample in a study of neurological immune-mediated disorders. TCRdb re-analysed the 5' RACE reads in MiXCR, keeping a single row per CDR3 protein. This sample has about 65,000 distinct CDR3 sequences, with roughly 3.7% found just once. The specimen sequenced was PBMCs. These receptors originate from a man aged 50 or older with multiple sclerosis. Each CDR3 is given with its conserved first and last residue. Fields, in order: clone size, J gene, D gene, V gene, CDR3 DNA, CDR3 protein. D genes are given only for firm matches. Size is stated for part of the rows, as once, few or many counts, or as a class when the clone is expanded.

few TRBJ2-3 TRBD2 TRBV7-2 TGTGCCAGCAGCTTAGAGTTGGTGCTAGCGGGGAACACAGATACGCAGTATTTT CASSLELVLAGNTDTQYF
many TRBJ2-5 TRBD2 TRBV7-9 TGTGCCAGCAGCCCTCGACTAGCGGGGGCCCAAGAGACCCAGTACTTC CASSPRLAGAQETQYF
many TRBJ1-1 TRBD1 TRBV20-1 TGCAGTGCTAGAGACGACAGGGGGCGGGGGGTGACTGAAGCTTTCTTT CSARDDRGRGVTEAFF
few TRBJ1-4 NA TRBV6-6 TGTGCCAGCAGTAACAGGGAAGGGAATGAAAAACTGTTTTTT CASSNREGNEKLFF
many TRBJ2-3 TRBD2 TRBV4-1 TGCGCCAGCAGCGAACGGGGGGGCCAAAGCACAGATACGCAGTATTTT CASSERGGQSTDTQYF
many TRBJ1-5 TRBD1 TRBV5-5 TGTGCCAGCAGTCCAGGGGGGAATAAACAGCCCCAGCATTTT CASSPGGNKQPQHF
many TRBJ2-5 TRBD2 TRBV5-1 TGCGCCAGCAGCGTCATCCCGGGGAGGGGACTACAAGAGACCCAGTACTTC CASSVIPGRGLQETQYF
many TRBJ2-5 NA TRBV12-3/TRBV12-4 TGTGCCAGCAGTTACCCGGGGCGCATGGAGACCCAGTACTTC CASSYPGRMETQYF
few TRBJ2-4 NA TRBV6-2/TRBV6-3 TGTGCCAGCAGTTACGGGGGGACCAGAAACATTCAGTACTTC CASSYGGTRNIQYF
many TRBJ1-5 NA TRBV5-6 TGTGCCAGCAGCAGTTGGTCCTTGTCTCAGCCCCAGCATTTT CASSSWSLSQPQHF
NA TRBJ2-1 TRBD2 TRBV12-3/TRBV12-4 TGTGCCAGCAGTTTTACTAGCGGGGGTTACAATGAGCAGTTCTTC CASSFTSGGYNEQFF
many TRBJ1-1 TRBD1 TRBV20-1 TGCAGTGCTGTACGGGACAGGGGGCAAACTGAAGCTTTCTTT CSAVRDRGQTEAFF
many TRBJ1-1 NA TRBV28 TGTGCCAGCATTGGGGGGTCGCAAGAAGCTTTCTTT CASIGGSQEAFF
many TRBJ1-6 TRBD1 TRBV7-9 TGTGCCAGCACCGGACAGGGGACGAATTCACCCCTCAACTTT CASTGQGTNSPLNF
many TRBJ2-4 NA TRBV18 TGTGCCAGCGCAGACTGGCAGAAAAACATTCAGTACTTC CASADWQKNIQYF
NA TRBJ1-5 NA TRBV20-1 TGCAGTGCTAGTTCATTGGAAAGCAATCAGCCCCAGCATTTT CSASSLESNQPQHF
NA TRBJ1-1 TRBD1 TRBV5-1 TGCGCCAGCAGAAGGGGACAGCAAAACACTGAAGCTTTCTTT CASRRGQQNTEAFF
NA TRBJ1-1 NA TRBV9 TGTGCCAGCAGCGTAGAAGGGCACCATAACACTGAAGCTTTCTTT CASSVEGHHNTEAFF
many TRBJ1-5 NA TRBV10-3 TGTGCCATCAGTGAGTCGAGCAATCAGCCCCAGAATTTT CAISESSNQPQNF
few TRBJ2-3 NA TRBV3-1 TGTGCCAGCAGCCATGGCGGGCACACAGATACGCAGTATTTT CASSHGGHTDTQYF
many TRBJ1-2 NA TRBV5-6 TGTGCCAGCAGCTTGGGAGGGCTTGGCTACACCTTC CASSLGGLGYTF
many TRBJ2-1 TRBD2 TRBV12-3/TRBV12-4 TGTGCCAGCAGACTAGCGGGGGGGCACAATGAGCAGTTCTTC CASRLAGGHNEQFF
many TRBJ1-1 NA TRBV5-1 TGCGCCAGCAGCTTGGCCCCGGTCACTGAAGCTTTCTTT CASSLAPVTEAFF
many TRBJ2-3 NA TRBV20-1 TGCAGTGCCCCGACAGCTAGCACAGATACGCAGTATTTT CSAPTASTDTQYF
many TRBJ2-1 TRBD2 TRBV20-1 TGCAGTGCTTTCTCTCGGGGGGGGCCCCACAATGAGCAGTTCTTC CSAFSRGGPHNEQFF
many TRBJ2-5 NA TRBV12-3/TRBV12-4 TGTGCCAGCAAAGAAGACAGGTACCAAGAGACCCAGTACTTC CASKEDRYQETQYF